This T cell receptor (beta chain) was retrieved from a study of blood T cell repertoires in COVID-19. With V trimmed by 6 bases and J by 0 bases, 5 bases remained unmatched. Germline CDR1 reads KGHSH; CDR2 reads LQKENI. The length of the CDR3 is 15 residues. The data were produced by immunoSEQ multiplex PCR, yet TCRdb's version contains in-frame clones alone and is incomplete. The sample shows 200,000 to 300,000 clones, over 75% of them seen only once. The chain couples TRBV18 to TRBJ2-7, with 10 bases fitting TRBD2. Sequencing was carried out using PBMCs or T cells enriched from blood (not recorded which). The clonotype comes from a man aged 40-50 years who had recovered from COVID-19. CDR3 DNA: TGTGCCAGCTCCCCAGGGACTAGCGACTCCTACGAGCAGTACTTC. It is translated as CASSPGTSDSYEQYF. Supplemented by reference TRBV18 and TRBJ2-7, the full variable domain reads NAGVMQNPRHLVRRRGQEARLRCSPMKGHSHVYWYRQLPEEGLKFMVYLQKENIIDESGMPKERFSAEFPKEGPSILRIQQVVRGDSAAYFCASSPGTSDSYEQYFGPGTRLTVT.